This TCR beta chain was found in a study of blood T cell repertoires in COVID-19. Profiled with immunoSEQ multiplex PCR; TCRdb holds only in-frame clones, not every one. Among about 130,000 clones listed, over 70% were seen once. The germline V and J ends were trimmed by 0 bases and 3 bases, with 12 bases remaining between them. The CDR3 sequence is 16 residues long. CDR1 MNHEY and CDR2 SVGAGI come from the germline V gene. The chain carries TRBV6-5 and TRBJ2-1; D gene unclear. The source of this sequence is a man older than 75 with acute or convalescent COVID-19. The material sequenced was peripheral blood. The CDR3 protein is CASSYSRRGVYNEQFF. In DNA form, the CDR3 reads TGTGCCAGCAGTTACTCGAGAAGAGGAGTCTACAATGAGCAGTTCTTC.